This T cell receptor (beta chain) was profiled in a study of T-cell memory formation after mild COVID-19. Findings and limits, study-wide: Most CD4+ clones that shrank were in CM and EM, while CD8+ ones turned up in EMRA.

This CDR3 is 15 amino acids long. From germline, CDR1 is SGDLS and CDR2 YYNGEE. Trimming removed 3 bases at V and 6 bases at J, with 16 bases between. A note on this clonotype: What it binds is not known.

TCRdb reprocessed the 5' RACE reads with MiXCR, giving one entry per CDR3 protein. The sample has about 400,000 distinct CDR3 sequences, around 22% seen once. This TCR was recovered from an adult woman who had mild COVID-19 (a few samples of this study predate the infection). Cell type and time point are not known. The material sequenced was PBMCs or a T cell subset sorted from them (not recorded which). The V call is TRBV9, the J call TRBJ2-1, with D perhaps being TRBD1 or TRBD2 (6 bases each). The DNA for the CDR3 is TGTGCCAGCAGCGAGGGGGGCATTGGGATCAATGAGCAGTTCTTC. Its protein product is CASSEGGIGINEQFF.